The rows below give T cell receptor beta chains drawn from one sample of a study of shared clonotypes between healthy human individuals. Generated by immunoSEQ multiplex PCR, the TCRdb table keeps only in-frame clones and is missing some. Among roughly 500,000 clones, roughly 78% were seen once, and the ten largest hold 10% to 15%. Sequences were obtained from PBMCs. The source is a woman aged 35 to 49 in good health. Some clones in this sample may be carry-over from other donors' samples. CDR3s include the opening cysteine and the closing phenylalanine or tryptophan. D genes are given only for firm matches. Expanded clones get a size class; other rows say once, few or many, or leave the size out.

>TRBJ2-7|TRBV5-1|TRBD2|once
TGCGCCAGCAGCTTGCGGACTAGCGGCCTCGGGGACGAGCAGTACTTC
CASSLRTSGLGDEQYF
>TRBJ2-2|TRBV29-1|TRBD2|.
TGCAGCGTTGCGGGGACTAGCGGGACTGGCGGGGAGCTGTTTTTT
CSVAGTSGTGGELFF
>TRBJ2-3|TRBV7-3|TRBD2|.
TGTGCCAGCAGCGGCTCCGGGACTAGCGCTCAACGCACAGATACGCAGTATTTT
CASSGSGTSAQRTDTQYF
>TRBJ1-4|TRBV7-9|.|.
TGTGCCAGCAGTATTGTGGGCATAGGGGAAAAACTGTTTTTT
CASSIVGIGEKLFF
>TRBJ1-1|TRBV2|.|.
TGTGCCAGCAGTTTTTCCGGGACAACGAACACTGAAGCTTTCTTT
CASSFSGTTNTEAFF
>TRBJ2-1|TRBV21-1|.|.
TGTGCCAGCAGCAAAGTTGAGGGCCGGTCCTACAATGAGCAGTTCTTC
CASSKVEGRSYNEQFF
>TRBJ2-7|TRBV5-6|TRBD2|.
TGTGCCAGCAGCTCCCGGGGACTAGCGGCATCGGGGGAGCAGTACTTC
CASSSRGLAASGEQYF
>TRBJ1-4|TRBV27|TRBD1|.
TGTGCCAGCAGTTTCACCGGGACAGTTAATGAAAAACTGTTTTTT
CASSFTGTVNEKLFF
>TRBJ2-5|TRBV9|.|.
TGTGCCAGCAGCGATTCGGGACACCCAGAAGAGACCCAGTACTTC
CASSDSGHPEETQYF
>TRBJ2-1|TRBV18|TRBD2|.
TGTGCCAGCTCAAACGCCGGGACTAGCGGAACCAATGAGCAGTTCTTC
CASSNAGTSGTNEQFF
>TRBJ2-6|TRBV7-8|.|few
TGTGCCAGCAGCTTAGCTGCGGGACCCGCCTCTGGGGCCAACGTCCTGACTTTC
CASSLAAGPASGANVLTF
>TRBJ1-5|TRBV2|.|.
TGTGCCAGCAGTGAAGTCCAGGGGCGGTGGGAAAGCAATCAGCCCCAGCATTTT
CASSEVQGRWESNQPQHF
>TRBJ1-4|TRBV30|.|.
TGTGCCTGGAGTGGACAGCCCTTTGGAGAAAAACTGTTTTTT
CAWSGQPFGEKLFF
>TRBJ1-3|TRBV4-3|TRBD1|few
TGCGCCAGCAGCCAAGCCCCGACAGGGTTTGGAAACACCATATATTTT
CASSQAPTGFGNTIYF
>TRBJ2-1|TRBV5-1|.|few
TGCGCCAGCATGGGGCCTTCCTACAATGAGCAGTTCTTC
CASMGPSYNEQFF
>TRBJ1-2|TRBV7-9|.|.
TGTGCCAGCAGCTTACAGTTCTATGGCTACACCTTC
CASSLQFYGYTF
>TRBJ1-4|TRBV7-8|.|few
TGTGCCAGCAGCTCGGACATGCTGGAAAAACTGTTTTTT
CASSSDMLEKLFF
>TRBJ2-6|TRBV6-4|.|.
TGTGCCAGCAGCCGGGAAGCTGGGGCCAACGTCCTGACTTTC
CASSREAGANVLTF
>TRBJ2-5|TRBV7-2|.|.
TGTGCCAGCAGCTTAGTGTCCTGGGGGGAGACCCAGTACTTC
CASSLVSWGETQYF
>TRBJ2-7|TRBV30|.|.
TGTGCCTGGAGTGTATCTCAATCCTACGAGCAGTACTTC
CAWSVSQSYEQYF
>TRBJ2-7|TRBV28|TRBD1|.
TGTGCCAGCAGTGAACGGACAGGGGGCCCCTACGAGCAGTACTTC
CASSERTGGPYEQYF
>TRBJ1-1|TRBV12-2|.|.
TGTGCAAGTCGCTTAGCGCTGACCATGAACACTGAAGCTTTCTTT
CASRLALTMNTEAFF
>TRBJ2-3|TRBV2|TRBD1|once
TGTGCCAGCAGAAACACCAGGGGGCCCGATACGCAGTATTTT
CASRNTRGPDTQYF
>TRBJ2-3|TRBV4-2|.|.
TGTGCCAGCAGCCAAGAAATTTTGTCAGATACGCAGTATTTT
CASSQEILSDTQYF
>TRBJ2-1|TRBV5-8|.|.
TGTGTATCTGCGGGCATCTCTGGGAATGAGCAGTTCTTC
CVSAGISGNEQFF
>TRBJ2-7|TRBV7-3|.|.
TGTGCCAGCAGCTTAACCCCGGGACCGGGCTACGAGCAGTACTTC
CASSLTPGPGYEQYF
>TRBJ2-7|TRBV5-5|TRBD2|few
TGTGCCAGCAGTCTGCGTCCCGGGACTAGCGGGAGGGTCCACGAGCAGTACTTC
CASSLRPGTSGRVHEQYF
>TRBJ2-1|TRBV2|TRBD2|once
TGTGCCAGCAGGCCGGGACTAGCGGATTCCTACAATGAGCAGTTCTTC
CASRPGLADSYNEQFF
>TRBJ2-1|TRBV6-6|.|.
TGTGCCAGCACCGACCTGGGGGATGAGCAGTTCTTC
CASTDLGDEQFF
>TRBJ1-1|TRBV5-1|.|few
TGCGCCAGCAGCTTGGCAGGGTCAGGTTCTGAAGCTTTCTTT
CASSLAGSGSEAFF
>TRBJ2-2|TRBV5-1|.|.
TGCGCCAGCAGCTTGGGGAGTTCCACGAACACCGGGGAGCTGTTTTTT
CASSLGSSTNTGELFF
>TRBJ1-1|TRBV5-1|.|.
TGCGCCAGCAGCTTGGCCGGAACAGTGAACACTGAAGCTTTCTTT
CASSLAGTVNTEAFF
>TRBJ2-3|TRBV19|.|.
TGTGCCAGTAGTATTGGCAGGTTCTCAGATACGCAGTATTTT
CASSIGRFSDTQYF
>TRBJ2-5|TRBV28|.|.
TGTGCCAGCAGGAAGACAGGACGGGAGACCCAGTACTTC
CASRKTGRETQYF
>TRBJ2-3|TRBV19|.|few
TGTGCCAGTAGTAGTAAGGGAGACACAGATACGCAGTATTTT
CASSSKGDTDTQYF
>TRBJ2-7|TRBV5-1|TRBD1|once
TGCGCCAGCAGCTTGTTGGGACAGGGTAGAGACGAGCAGTACTTC
CASSLLGQGRDEQYF
>TRBJ2-3|TRBV7-2|.|.
TGTGCCAGCAGCTTAGGGACAGCACGGAGGCAGTATTTT
CASSLGTARRQYF
>TRBJ2-1|TRBV18|TRBD2|.
TGTGCCAGCTCACCGCGGGGGACTAGCGGGTCATACAATGAGCAGTTCTTC
CASSPRGTSGSYNEQFF
>TRBJ2-2|TRBV10-3|.|.
TGTGCCATCAGTGTGTTGGGGGGAGCGGCCGGGGAGCTGTTTTTT
CAISVLGGAAGELFF
>TRBJ2-1|TRBV28|.|few
TGTGCCAGCAGTCTAGGACTGTACAATGAGCAGTTCTTC
CASSLGLYNEQFF
>TRBJ1-2|TRBV6-5|.|.
TGTGCCAGCAGAGCCAACGACTATGGCTACACCTTC
CASRANDYGYTF
>TRBJ2-5|TRBV15|TRBD2|.
TGTGCCACCAGCTCGGGCGGGAGGAGGCAAGAGACCCAGTACTTC
CATSSGGRRQETQYF
>TRBJ1-2|TRBV5-6|.|.
TGTGCCAGCAGCTTGGAGTATGGCTACACCTTC
CASSLEYGYTF
>TRBJ2-5|TRBV5-4|.|.
TGTGCCAGCAGCTTGGCCGGTGGGGGGCTGCAGACCCAGTACTTC
CASSLAGGGLQTQYF
>TRBJ2-3|TRBV28|.|.
TGTGCCAGCAACACTCCTAGCACAGATACGCAGTATTTT
CASNTPSTDTQYF
>TRBJ1-6|TRBV11-1|.|.
TGTGCCAGCAGCCTGGACAGCCAAAATTCACCCCTCCACTTT
CASSLDSQNSPLHF
>TRBJ2-3|TRBV18|.|.
TGTGCCAGCTCACCGGGATCAGGAGGTTATACGCAGTATTTT
CASSPGSGGYTQYF
>TRBJ2-2|TRBV11-3|.|.
TGTGCCAGCAGCTCAATAACGGGAGCTGGCGGGGAGCTGTTTTTT
CASSSITGAGGELFF
>TRBJ2-1|TRBV7-2|.|many
TGTGCCAGCAGCTTAGGCCTGTTGGGTAGCGGCCTCGGGTTCTTC
CASSLGLLGSGLGFF
>TRBJ2-7|TRBV5-6|TRBD1|.
TGTGCCAGCAGCCGCGACAGGGGACGGTCCTACGAGCAGTACTTC
CASSRDRGRSYEQYF